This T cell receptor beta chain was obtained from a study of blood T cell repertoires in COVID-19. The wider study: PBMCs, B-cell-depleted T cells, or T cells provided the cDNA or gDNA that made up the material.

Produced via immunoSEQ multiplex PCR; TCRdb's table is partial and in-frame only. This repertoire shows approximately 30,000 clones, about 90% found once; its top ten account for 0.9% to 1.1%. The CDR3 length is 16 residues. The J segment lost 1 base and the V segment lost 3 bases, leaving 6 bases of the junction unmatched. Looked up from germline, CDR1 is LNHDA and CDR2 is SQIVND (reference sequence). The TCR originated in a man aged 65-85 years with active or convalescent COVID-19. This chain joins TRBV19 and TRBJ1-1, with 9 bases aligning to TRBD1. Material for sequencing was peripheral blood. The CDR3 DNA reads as TGTGCCAGTAGTATTGGTTGGACAGGGGCGAACACTGAAGCTTTCTTT. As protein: CASSIGWTGANTEAFF.